The 21 T cell receptor beta chains below come from one sample, sequenced in a study of cytomegalovirus exposure and HLA in healthy donors (dated by TCRdb to the late 2010s). The library was obtained by the immunoSEQ multiplex PCR assay. For the multiplex PCR, a mixture combining 60 forward primers for TCR Vbeta segments and 13 reverse primers for TCR Jbeta segments was used. As stored in TCRdb, this immuneACCESS dataset retains in-frame rearrangements with V and J assigned. A fraction of the clones does not appear; measured against another copy, unresolved V genes explain less than half of the discrepancy, and the remainder lacks a known reason. Recorded for this sample are about 190,000 clones; roughly 80% of them occurred a single time. The top ten hold 1.6% of the sample. The sequencing sample was made of PBMCs. All receptors come from a woman younger than 35 in good health and CMV-seronegative.

V usage is TRBV7-3 and J usage is TRBJ2-1, with TRBD2 matching 9 bases. This CDR3 is built from 18 residues. V lost 1 base and J lost 3; bases outside the gene matches: 10. CDR1 is SGHTA and CDR2 is FQGTGA in the germline V gene. CDR3 nucleotides: TGTGCCAGCAGCTTAAATGCGAGGCTAGCGGGGTTCTACAATGAGCAGTTCTTC. It yields the protein CASSLNARLAGFYNEQFF.

This clone was counted only a few times. The chain employs TRBV5-1 and TRBJ2-3; possibly TRBD2 for D (5 bases). The CDR3 extends over 16 amino acids. In germline, CDR1 is SGHRS, CDR2 YFSETQ. Trimming shortened V by 0 bases and J by 5 bases, and 16 bases separated the two germline ends. The CDR3 DNA reads TGCGCCAGCAGCTTGGGGGCGGAACGAGGAGGAGATACGCAGTATTTT. Translation: CASSLGAERGGDTQYF.

This chain joins TRBV2 and TRBJ2-3, with TRBD2 matching 14 bases. Germline CDR1 and CDR2: SNHLY and FYNNEI. The CDR3 is made up of 16 amino acids. Trimming at V came to 10 bases and at J to 9 bases, leaving 15 bases not matched to a gene. The CDR3 is CATFGTSGGGGGTQYF. The CDR3 coding sequence is TGTGCCACATTCGGGACTAGCGGGGGTGGGGGAGGCACGCAGTATTTT.

With respect to this clone: This sample also contains other DNA sequences that code for the same CDR3. The rearrangement uses TRBV7-9 and TRBJ1-6; weak D call: TRBD1 (6 bases). The V end was cut by 2 bases, the J end by 9 bases, with 11 bases between. Germline V CDR1 and CDR2: SEHNR, FQNEAQ (reference sequence). The CDR3 totals 14 residues. The DNA of the CDR3 is TGTGCCAGCAGCTTAACAGGGCTAAGTTCACCCCTCCACTTT. Amino acids: CASSLTGLSSPLHF.

The chain combines TRBV5-1 with TRBJ1-2; 8 bases match TRBD1. The CDR3 is 15 residues long. Per the germline V gene, CDR1 is SGHRS and CDR2 is YFSETQ. V was clipped by 4 bases and J by 0 bases; unmatched bases: 5. The CDR3 coding sequence is TGCGCCAGCAGCCGAGGACAGGGAGCTAACTATGGCTACACCTTC. Its protein is CASSRGQGANYGYTF.

The rearrangement links TRBV14 to TRBJ2-4, with D possibly being TRBD2 (5 bases). V lost 1 base to trimming and J lost 7 bases, with 11 bases between them. Per the germline V gene, CDR1 is SGHDN and CDR2 is FVKESK. The CDR3 is 14 amino acids. The CDR3 DNA reads as TGTGCCAGCAGCCAAGGGCTAGCTCCGAACATTCAGTACTTC. As protein: CASSQGLAPNIQYF.

In DNA, the CDR3 is TGTGCCAGCAGTGAATGGGTGGGAGGGTCCGTGGATGAGCAGTTCTTC. Translated, it gives CASSEWVGGSVDEQFF. The J gene is TRBJ2-1, the V gene TRBV6-1; 7 bases are a match to TRBD2. The trim removed 2 bases at V and 8 bases at J, leaving 12 bases unmatched. Germline V lookup: CDR1 MNHNS, CDR2 SASEGT. The CDR3 has 16 residues.

V is TRBV5-1 and J is TRBJ2-1; 9 positions match TRBD2. This CDR3 is 14 amino acids long. Per the germline V gene, CDR1 is SGHRS and CDR2 is YFSETQ. Trimming took 4 bases from V and 6 from J; bases not matched to a gene: 5. This chain's CDR3 is CASSGLANTNEQFF. For the CDR3, the DNA is TGCGCCAGCAGCGGACTAGCGAACACCAATGAGCAGTTCTTC.

The table lists this clone with a few counts. The chain joins TRBV27 to TRBJ2-7; D uncertain. Between the trimmed V and J ends, which lost 2 bases and 6 bases, there was a span of 8 bases. CDR3 size: 12 residues. Germline CDR1 MNHEY, CDR2 SMNVEV (reference sequence). The CDR3 is CASSLNTGEQYF. The CDR3 DNA is TGTGCCAGCAGTTTAAATACGGGCGAGCAGTACTTC.

This clone has a handful of counts. The chain carries TRBV5-6 and TRBJ1-5, with 9 nucleotides matching TRBD1. The CDR3 is 15 amino acids. Germline V gene data show CDR1 as SGHDT and CDR2 as YYEEEE. J was trimmed by 9 bases and V by 0 bases; bases with no gene match: 7. CDR3 in amino acids: CASSLAQGARGPQHF. The CDR3 coding sequence is TGTGCCAGCAGCTTGGCACAGGGGGCCCGCGGGCCCCAGCATTTT.

CDR3 DNA: TGTGCCAGCAGCTTACTACAGGCTGACAATGAGCAGTTCTTC. It codes for CASSLLQADNEQFF. The chain recombines TRBV7-2 with TRBJ2-1, with D possibly matching TRBD1 (5 bases). CDR1 and CDR2 (germline): SGHTA, FQGNSA. Trimming pared 2 bases from V and 5 bases from J, leaving 10 bases between. The CDR3 has 14 residues.

J is TRBJ1-4 and V is TRBV5-1, with no clear D. Trimming cost V 4 bases and J 0 bases, with 19 bases left between them. The CDR3 has 18 amino acids. Germline lookup yields CDR1 SGHRS and CDR2 YFSETQ. The CDR3 coding sequence is TGCGCCAGCAGCCCTAGGGTGGGAGGCCGATCAACTAATGAAAAACTGTTTTTT. Amino acid sequence: CASSPRVGGRSTNEKLFF.

The J gene is TRBJ2-1, the V gene TRBV7-2; 15 bases agree with TRBD2. Losses at the gene ends were 4 bases for V and 12 bases for J; bases not matched to a gene: 13. Per the germline V gene, CDR1 is SGHTA and CDR2 is FQGNSA. The length of the CDR3 is 17 residues. The CDR3 loop is CASSSQTGTSGGTRQFF. The CDR3 DNA is TGTGCCAGCAGCTCCCAAACCGGGACTAGCGGGGGGACTAGGCAGTTCTTC.

The chain employs TRBV2 and TRBJ2-2; 8 nucleotides line up with TRBD1. Germline values: CDR1 SNHLY, CDR2 FYNNEI. The CDR3 totals 14 residues. The ends lost 7 bases at V and 1 base at J; junction bases unmatched: 2. CDR3 residues: CASIGQGNTGELFF. In DNA form, the CDR3 reads TGTGCCAGCATAGGACAGGGGAACACCGGGGAGCTGTTTTTT.

The chain carries TRBV2 and TRBJ1-5; TRBD1 matches at 7 bases. J lost 0 bases, V lost 4 bases, and 3 bases had no gene match. CDR3 length equals 15 residues. Germline V CDR1 and CDR2: SNHLY, FYNNEI. CDR3 loop: CASSVGTASNQPQHF. For the CDR3, the DNA is TGTGCCAGCAGTGTGGGGACAGCTAGCAATCAGCCCCAGCATTTT.

The rearrangement links TRBV29-1 to TRBJ2-1; 9 bases are a match to TRBD2. This CDR3 spans 16 amino acids. The ends lost 2 bases at V and 4 bases at J; junction bases unmatched: 9. Germline loops: CDR1 SQVTM, CDR2 ANQGSEA. This CDR3 is CSVESGLANSYNEQFF. The CDR3 coding sequence is TGCAGCGTTGAATCCGGACTAGCGAACTCGTACAATGAGCAGTTCTTC.

The CDR3 nucleotides read TGTGCCAGCAGTTTAGGACAGGGTGGCTACGAGCAGTACTTC. Its translation is CASSLGQGGYEQYF. This chain links TRBV27 with TRBJ2-7; 8 bases map to TRBD1. Trimming at V came to 2 bases and at J to 3 bases, leaving 3 bases not matched to a gene. This CDR3 spans 14 amino acids. Germline CDR1 reads MNHEY; CDR2 reads SMNVEV (reference sequence).

This chain connects TRBV14 to TRBJ1-4; D gene uncertain. This CDR3 is 16 amino acids long. From germline, CDR1 is SGHDN and CDR2 FVKESK. The ends were cut back, 4 bases at V and 7 bases at J, with 19 bases in the middle. The CDR3 protein is CASSREDPYVVEKLFF. The CDR3 nucleotides read TGTGCCAGCAGCCGCGAAGATCCTTACGTTGTTGAAAAACTGTTTTTT. Supplemented by reference TRBV14 and TRBJ1-4, the full variable domain reads EAGVTQFPSHSVIEKGQTVTLRCDPISGHDNLYWYRRVMGKEIKFLLHFVKESKQDESGMPNNRFLAERTGGTYSTLKVQPAELEDSGVYFCASSREDPYVVEKLFFGSGTQLSVL.

This clone has only one observation. The chain recombines TRBV27 with TRBJ2-3; 9 bases map to TRBD2. The CDR3 spans 15 residues. Per the germline V gene, CDR1 is MNHEY and CDR2 is SMNVEV (reference sequence). Trimming cost V 6 bases and J 4 bases; bases outside gene matches: 8. CDR3 sequence reads: CASRMTSGEADTQYF. CDR3 coding DNA: TGTGCCAGCAGGATGACTAGCGGCGAGGCAGATACGCAGTATTTT.

This chain uses TRBV6-5 with TRBJ2-7; 7 bases map to TRBD2. This CDR3 is built from 15 residues. Germline V gives CDR1 MNHEY, CDR2 SVGAGI. V was clipped by 2 bases and J by 0 bases; unmatched bases: 4. This chain's CDR3 is CASSYHGRSSYEQYF. In nucleotides, the CDR3 is TGTGCCAGCAGTTACCACGGGAGGAGCTCCTACGAGCAGTACTTC.

The chain recombines TRBV27 with TRBJ2-3, with D maybe TRBD2 (5 bases). The CDR3 runs 14 residues. V was pared by 5 bases and J by 0 bases, with 9 bases between. CDR1 MNHEY and CDR2 SMNVEV come from the germline V gene (reference sequence). The CDR3 DNA is TGTGCCAGCAGTCCACTAGGGAGCACAGATACGCAGTATTTT. Translated, it gives CASSPLGSTDTQYF.